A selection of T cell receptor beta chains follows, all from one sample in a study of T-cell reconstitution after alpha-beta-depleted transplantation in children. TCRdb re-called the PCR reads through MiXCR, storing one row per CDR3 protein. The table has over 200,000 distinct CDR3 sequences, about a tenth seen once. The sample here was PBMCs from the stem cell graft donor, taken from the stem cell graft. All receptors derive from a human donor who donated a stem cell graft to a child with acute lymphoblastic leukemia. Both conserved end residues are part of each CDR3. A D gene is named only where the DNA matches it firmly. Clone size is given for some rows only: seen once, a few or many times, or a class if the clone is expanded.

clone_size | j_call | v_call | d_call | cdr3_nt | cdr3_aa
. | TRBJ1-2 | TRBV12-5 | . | TGTGCTAGTGCCCCGGGGGGGTTCTATGGCTACACCTTC | CASAPGGFYGYTF
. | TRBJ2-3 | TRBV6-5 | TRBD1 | TGTGCCAGCAGCACACCCAACAGGGGTAATACAGATACGCAGTATTTT | CASSTPNRGNTDTQYF
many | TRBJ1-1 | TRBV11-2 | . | TGTGCCACTTGCACAGGGTTAGACACTGAAGCTTTCTTT | CATCTGLDTEAFF
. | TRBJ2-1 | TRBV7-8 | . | TGTGCCAGCAGTTTCACAGCAAATGAGCAGTTCTTC | CASSFTANEQFF
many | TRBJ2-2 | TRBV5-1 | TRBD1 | TGCGCCAGCAGCCCATACCGGGACAGGGGGTACGGGGAGCTGTTTTTT | CASSPYRDRGYGELFF
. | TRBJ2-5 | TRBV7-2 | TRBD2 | TGTGCCAGCAGCTGGGAGGGAGAGACCCAGTACTTC | CASSWEGETQYF
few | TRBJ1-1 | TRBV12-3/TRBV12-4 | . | TGTGCCAGCAGTTTGGGAGGACCTTGGGGAACTGAAGCTTTCTTT | CASSLGGPWGTEAFF
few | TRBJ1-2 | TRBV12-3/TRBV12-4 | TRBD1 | TGTGCCAGCATAAATCTCCGGACAGGGACCTATGGCTACACCTTC | CASINLRTGTYGYTF
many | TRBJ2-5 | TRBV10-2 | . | TGCGCCAGCAGTGAAACGGACTGGAACGAAGAGACCCAGTACTTC | CASSETDWNEETQYF
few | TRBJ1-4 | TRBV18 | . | TGTGCCAGCTCACCACGGGAGAGGGGATACGAAAAACTGTTTTTT | CASSPRERGYEKLFF
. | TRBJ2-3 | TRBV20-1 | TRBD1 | TGCAGTGTTGAAGACAGGGGATTTAGAGATACGCAGTATTTT | CSVEDRGFRDTQYF
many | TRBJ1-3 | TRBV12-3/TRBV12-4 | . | TGTGCCAGCAGTTTAGGTGGGCAGGTGACTGGAAACACCATATATTTT | CASSLGGQVTGNTIYF
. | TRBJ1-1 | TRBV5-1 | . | TGCGCCAGCAGCCGATACCTACCCGGGCTAATGAACACTGAAGCTTTCTTT | CASSRYLPGLMNTEAFF
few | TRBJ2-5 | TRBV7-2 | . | TGTGCCAGCAGTCCAGCTCCCCAGCGGCGAGAGACCCAGTACTTC | CASSPAPQRRETQYF
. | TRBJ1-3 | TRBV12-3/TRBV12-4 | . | TGTGCCAGCAGTCCTGACAGGTACTCTGGAAACACCATATATTTT | CASSPDRYSGNTIYF
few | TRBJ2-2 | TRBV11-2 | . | TGTGCCAGCACCCTCGTGAGGGGGGGCGCCGGGGAGCTGTTTTTT | CASTLVRGGAGELFF
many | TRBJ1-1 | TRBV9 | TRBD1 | TGTGCCAGCAGCCTACCGACAGGGCGCGGTGAAGCTTTCTTT | CASSLPTGRGEAFF
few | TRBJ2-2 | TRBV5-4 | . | TGTGCCAGCAGATCCACCGCGAACACCGGGGAGCTGTTTTTT | CASRSTANTGELFF
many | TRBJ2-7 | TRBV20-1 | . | TGCAGTGCTAGACCTAAGGAAATGGTATGGGCCTACGAGCAGTACTTC | CSARPKEMVWAYEQYF
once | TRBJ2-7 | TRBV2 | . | TGTGCCAGCAGTGAATTCCGAGACAAGACCTACGAGCAGTACTTC | CASSEFRDKTYEQYF
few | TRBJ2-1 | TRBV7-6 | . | TGTGCCAGCAGCCCCGGCGCGGATGAGCAGTTCTTC | CASSPGADEQFF
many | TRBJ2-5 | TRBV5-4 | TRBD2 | TGTGCCAGCAGCCTCGCCGGGACTAGCGGGGGGCGGGAGAAGACCCAGTACTTC | CASSLAGTSGGREKTQYF
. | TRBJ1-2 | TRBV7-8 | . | TGTGCCAGCAGCACCCTCCGGACCTATGGCTACACCTTC | CASSTLRTYGYTF
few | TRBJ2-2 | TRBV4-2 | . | TGTGCCAGCAGCCAGGCTGACAGAGGGGGAGGCGGGGAGCTGTTTTTT | CASSQADRGGGGELFF
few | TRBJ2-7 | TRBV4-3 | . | TGCGCCAGCAGCCAAGATCTGGTCGGATGGGACGAGCAGTACTTC | CASSQDLVGWDEQYF
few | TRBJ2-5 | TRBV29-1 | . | TGCAGCGGCGAAAACAGGACTCAAGAGACCCAGTACTTC | CSGENRTQETQYF
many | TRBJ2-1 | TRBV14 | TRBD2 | TGTGCCAGCAGCCAGTATAGCGGGGTAGGTCGTAATGAGCAGTTCTTC | CASSQYSGVGRNEQFF
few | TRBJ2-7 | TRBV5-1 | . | TGCGCCAGCAGCTCGAAATCCAGGGGATACGAGCAGTACTTC | CASSSKSRGYEQYF
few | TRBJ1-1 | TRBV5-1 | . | TGCGCCAGCAGCAAACCGACTTCGTCGGTAGTGAACACTGAAGCTTTCTTT | CASSKPTSSVVNTEAFF
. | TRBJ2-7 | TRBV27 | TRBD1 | TGTGCCAGCAGTCTACTCCCACGACAGGGGACCTACGAGCAGTACTTC | CASSLLPRQGTYEQYF
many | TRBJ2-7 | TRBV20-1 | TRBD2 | TGCAGTGCTAGACCAGCGGGGGTCTCCTACGAGCAGTACTTC | CSARPAGVSYEQYF
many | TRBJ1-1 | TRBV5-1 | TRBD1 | TGCGCCAGCAGCTTGGAGACAGGGGGCGTCGCTGAAGCTTTCTTT | CASSLETGGVAEAFF
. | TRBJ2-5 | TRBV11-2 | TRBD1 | TGTGCCAGCAGCTTAGTGGGACAGGGCGGTCGAGAGACCCAGTACTTC | CASSLVGQGGRETQYF
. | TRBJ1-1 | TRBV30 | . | TGTGCCTGGAGTGCAGGGCGGGGAGCTTTCTTT | CAWSAGRGAFF
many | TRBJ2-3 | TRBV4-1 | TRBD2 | TGCGCCAGCTACGGACTAGCGGGGGGCACAGATACGCAGTATTTT | CASYGLAGGTDTQYF
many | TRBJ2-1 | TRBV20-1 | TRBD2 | TGCAGTGCTAGTCACGGGGGGGCAACATATGAGCAGTTCTTC | CSASHGGATYEQFF
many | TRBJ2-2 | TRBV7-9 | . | TGTGCCAGCAGCCTTAGCGGTTCGAACACCGGGGAGCTGTTTTTT | CASSLSGSNTGELFF
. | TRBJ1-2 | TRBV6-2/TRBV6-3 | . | TGTGCCAGCAGTTACTCGAGGACAGTCCAATTTGGCTACACCTTC | CASSYSRTVQFGYTF
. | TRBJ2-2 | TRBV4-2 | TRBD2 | TGTGCCAGCAGCCAAGTCACTAGCGGGTTAAACACCGGGGAGCTGTTTTTT | CASSQVTSGLNTGELFF
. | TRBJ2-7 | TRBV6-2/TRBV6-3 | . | TGTGCCAGCAGCCTAGCCACAGGGAACTACGAGCAGTACTTC | CASSLATGNYEQYF
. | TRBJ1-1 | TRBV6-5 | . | TGTGCCAGCGGGGTCCCTCCGCAAGCTTTCTTT | CASGVPPQAFF
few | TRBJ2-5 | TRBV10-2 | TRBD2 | TGCGCCAGCACCCTGATACCTCCGGGACTAGCGGGGGGAGGGGAGACCCAGTACTTC | CASTLIPPGLAGGGETQYF
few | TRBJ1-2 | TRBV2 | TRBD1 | TGTGCCAGCGGAAGAGGGACAGGGCCATATGGCTACACCTTC | CASGRGTGPYGYTF
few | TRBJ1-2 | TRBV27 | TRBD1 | TGTGCCAGCAGTTTGGACAGGGGGGATAGCTATGGCTACACCTTC | CASSLDRGDSYGYTF
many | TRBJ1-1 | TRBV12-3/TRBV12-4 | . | TGTGCCAGCAGTTTAGACCAGGGAAGCACTGAAGCTTTCTTT | CASSLDQGSTEAFF
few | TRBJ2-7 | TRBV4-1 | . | TGCGCCAGCAGCCAAGACAGGGTTGCCGACGAGCAGTACTTC | CASSQDRVADEQYF
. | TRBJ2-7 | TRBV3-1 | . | TGTGCCAGCAGCCCATACGAGCAGTACTTC | CASSPYEQYF
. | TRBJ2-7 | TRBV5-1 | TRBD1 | TGCGCCAGCAGCTTGGAAGGACAGGGGGCGGGCGAGCAGTACTTC | CASSLEGQGAGEQYF
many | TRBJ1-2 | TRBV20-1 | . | TGCAGTGCTCCGGACAGTAACTATGGCTACACCTTC | CSAPDSNYGYTF
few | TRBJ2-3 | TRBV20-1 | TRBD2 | TGCAGTGCTAGTAGCGGGGGGGAGACAGATACGCAGTATTTT | CSASSGGETDTQYF
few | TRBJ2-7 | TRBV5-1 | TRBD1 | TGCGCCAGCAGTTGGGGACAGGGCTTCGAGCAGTACTTC | CASSWGQGFEQYF
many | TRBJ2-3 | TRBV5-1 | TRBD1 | TGCGCCAGCAGCGGGGGGACAGGGGCAGATACGCAGTATTTT | CASSGGTGADTQYF
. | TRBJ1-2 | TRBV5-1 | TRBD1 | TGCGCCAGCAGCCTAGGGGGCGAGGATGGCTACACCTTC | CASSLGGEDGYTF
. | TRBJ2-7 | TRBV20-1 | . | TGCAGTGTAACAGGGGTGGGAGGGGGCTACGAGCAGTACTTC | CSVTGVGGGYEQYF